This T cell receptor beta chain is from a study of cytomegalovirus exposure and HLA in healthy donors (dated by TCRdb to 2017 to 2019). Regarding the study in general: An earlier analysis of several hundred of the donors reported 276 Gb of sequence data and 95 million to 140 million unique TCR beta sequences obtained from some 170 million T cells. All discovery cohort repertoires had been generated on a single sequencing platform. A later analysis re-analyzed previously published TCR beta repertoires from 666 donors and added high-resolution HLA genotyping to study TCR occurrence patterns. In addition to the first cohort of several hundred subjects, a separate validation cohort of some 120 different subjects was used. The study profiled the T cell repertoires of about 640 subjects by immunosequencing and related them to cytomegalovirus serostatus. The study was designed to test whether signatures of past pathogen exposure could be identified by cataloging public T cell receptors. To predict cytomegalovirus infection status, the study combined high-throughput TCR immunosequencing, statistical association of individual TCRs with disease status, and machine learning. Among some 410 genotyped donors of the cohort, an average of around 220,000 unique TCR beta nucleotide sequences was sequenced per donor, of which roughly 18% were non-productive. Typing coverage differed by locus: A, B, C, DRB1 and DQB1 were typed in about 620-630 donors, DQA1 in 522, DPA1 in approximately 610, and DPB1 in just under 490. Among the roughly 400 genotyped donors, approximately 82% belonged to the genetic ancestry cluster associated with self-reported Caucasian donors. A later genetic analysis used genome-wide SNP genotypes for 398 of the 666 donors, treating that subset as a discovery cohort. An early release that covered approximately 600 HLA-typed donors contained approximately 320 gigabases of sequencing data and tens of millions of unique TCR sequences. Because of strong linkage in the cohort, four to six DR-DQ haplotypes were treated as single units for association and clustering. Class I and class II HLA loci were covered by the typing at four-digit resolution. Rather than using new phenotypic data, the later analysis identified candidate immune exposures from TCR beta sequences and from how often those sequences occurred across donors. Donor age, sex, ethnicity and CMV serostatus were compiled alongside the repertoire data. In an earlier analysis of a few hundred of the donors, high-throughput TCR beta sequencing was used to judge whether each TCR beta V gene segment behaved as functional or pseudogenic.

In regard to this clone: What antigen it recognizes has not been identified. Per-base qualities were not stored, and no clone one base away is much larger.

Libraries came from the immunoSEQ multiplex PCR assay. For the multiplex PCR, a mixture combining 60 forward primers for TCR Vbeta segments and 13 reverse primers for TCR Jbeta segments was used. The CDR3 region of rearranged TCR beta genes was amplified from genomic DNA by a multiplex PCR assay. Amplified TCR beta libraries were sequenced as 87-base-pair reads on the Illumina HiSeq System. The published analysis was carried out like this. A later analysis tallied around 80 million unique TCR beta chains across the 666 repertoires, and about 12 million of those chains were shared by two or more donors. Raw reads were error-corrected and collapsed into unique sequences by a nearest-neighbor algorithm in which closely related sequences were merged to remove PCR and sequencing errors. CDR3 sequences were aligned to IMGT reference sequences to assign V, D and J gene segments. For a sequence to be retained, a match of at least six nucleotides was required to both a V gene segment and a J gene segment. A rearrangement was called productive if the CDR3 had no stop codons and remained in frame with V and J, and every other rearrangement was called non-productive. CDR3 was defined by IMGT convention, running from the second conserved V-encoded cysteine to the conserved J-encoded phenylalanine. The earlier analysis of about 610 of the donors excluded any sequence lacking an unambiguous match to a single V gene segment. An earlier analysis of fewer than 650 of the donors classified V segments as functional when productive rearrangements were above 56.7% and as segregating when the standard deviation between donors was above 5%. A statistical classification framework was built to diagnose cytomegalovirus status from the catalog of TCR beta chain sequences. V and J gene assignment, in a later analysis, came from comparing TCR nucleotide sequences with IMGT/GENE-DB human TR gene sequences. In a later analysis, CDR3 sequences and most-parsimonious VDJ recombination scenarios were assigned using the TCRdist pipeline. In a later analysis, every TCR beta chain was defined by the combination of its CDR3 amino acid sequence and its V-gene family, and reads without a unique V-gene family were dropped. As a way to deal with suspected cross-contamination and a sequencing artifact, a later analysis dropped approximately 570 nucleotide sequences that were highly shared and had low generation probability. For each public chain, a later analysis derived a clonal expansion index from normalized ranks of inferred template counts within each repertoire. Generation probabilities in a later analysis came from a VDJ recombination model fitted to out-of-frame rearrangements, and those results were checked against IGoR. In a later analysis, hypergeometric tests were used to score TCR-TCR, TCR-HLA and TCR-CMV co-occurrence, with a repertoire-size bias correction applied to TCR pairs. A later analysis estimated false discovery rates by permuting HLA or CMV assignments 20 times. In a later analysis, co-occurring TCRs were grouped using DBSCAN, with TCRdist sequence similarity added in when clustering inside HLA-allele-positive subsets. Co-occurrence clustering excluded repertoires with fewer than 30,000 or more than 120,000 public chains, plus five with anomalous nucleotide sharing. TCRdb carries this immuneACCESS record with in-frame sequences only. Its versions omit some clonotypes, under half of them owing to an unresolved V gene in the studies checked, with the rest unexplained. V and J calls and clone size are as listed in that table; D and trimming were resolved from the DNA. The sample table contains some 150,000 clones; only one count was recorded for about 78% of them. Of the sample, nearly 7% is held by the ten largest clones.

The cohort comprised some 700 healthy bone marrow donors. Cohort members were all nominally healthy when sampled, although unrecorded immune exposures were likely present. The donor tested CMV seropositive, placing the donor among the roughly 300 seropositive members of the cohort. Each donor provided a peripheral blood sample, and peripheral blood mononuclear cells were used for TCR beta sequencing. The Qiagen DNeasy Blood Extraction Kit was used to extract genomic DNA from the blood cell samples. Overall study results and their limits: A later analysis found that most CMV-associated TCR beta chains appeared HLA-restricted, with HLA associations seemingly driven largely by CMV exposure. V-gene and J-gene trimming of TCR beta chains was associated with a missense DCLRE1C variant in a later genetic analysis, and the association was replicated in an independent cohort. For the cohort, immune exposure information was limited to CMV serostatus. A group of highly shared sequence variants was considered likely to be a technical artifact of the sequencing pipeline. Because HLA typing was unavailable for some donors at each locus, only the typed subset was used in association tests. A further reported finding was that TCR beta sequences accurately predicted the HLA-A and HLA-B alleles for most subjects in the first cohort. A later analysis found that HLA-associated TCR beta chains were more clonally expanded and had lower generation probabilities than equally common non-associated chains. At a false discovery rate of 0.05, a later analysis linked about 16,000 TCR beta sequences to specific HLA alleles. The earlier analysis of approximately 540 of the donors excluded 15 to 20 rarely observed V segments, including chromosome 9 orphons, because counts were too low. Correlated functional status among segregating V segments might reflect linkage disequilibrium, but an unknown experimental factor could not be ruled out. Broadly in line with IMGT annotations, most TCR beta V segments showed up in productive rearrangements about 87% or about 30% of the time in an earlier analysis of some 590 of the donors. The study gave a list of some 150 TCR beta chains associated with cytomegalovirus. In vitro tests confirmed that three of the cytomegalovirus-associated TCR beta chains recognize cytomegalovirus antigens. In a later analysis, the rate of TCR association differed among HLA loci, with DRB1 alleles having the most associated TCRs and HLA-C alleles having the fewest. When HLA alleles, especially DR and DQ, strongly co-occurred, TCR associations were difficult to assign to individual alleles. Most TCR sequences were seen in very few donors, while some public TCRs were found in many individuals. Sequencing depth was assumed to be roughly uniform across donors in the presence/absence analyses, though that assumption may not hold. The classifier was reported to diagnose cytomegalovirus status with high specificity and sensitivity in both the original and validation cohorts. In this cohort, only TCR beta chains were sequenced, and detectable features were limited by the absence of alpha or paired-chain data. It was suggested by the authors that the approach could potentially be generalized to other disease states and immunological phenotypes. According to a later genetic analysis, donors in an Asian-associated ancestry cluster had fewer N-insertions in productive TCRs than the roughly 700-donor mean. In a later analysis, several top co-occurrence clusters were reported to appear linked to parvovirus B19, influenza, CMV and Epstein-Barr virus.

Material: PBMCs. This TCR was recovered from a man aged 35-49 years in good health and CMV-seropositive.

The DNA reads TGCGCCAGCAGCCAAGACGCCACAGGAGCCGACAACTATGGCTACACCTTC. It encodes CASSQDATGADNYGYTF. The chain employs TRBV4-1 and TRBJ1-2; TRBD1 could be the D gene, as 5 bases match. V lost 0 bases and J lost 2 bases; the stretch between them is 16 bases long. CDR1 and CDR2, looked up from the germline V gene, are MGHRA and YSYEKL. The CDR3 runs 17 residues from the cysteine to the phenylalanine. The read is trimmed to its CDR3 DNA, 51 bases read in frame from base 1.